These 29 T cell receptor beta chains originate from one sample sequenced in a study of Ad26.COV2.S vaccination and SARS-CoV-2 variants. Profiling relied on immunoSEQ multiplex PCR, and the TCRdb table lists in-frame clones only, not all of them. The repertoire includes about 370,000 clones, around 89% of them detected once, and around 2% sits in the top ten. Treatment defined: 15 to 20 received Ad26.COV2.S at low or high dose, single or two shots; about 5 received placebo; per-sample allocation not given. Specimens were obtained on day 63 following the first vaccine or placebo injection. The sample in question was peripheral blood, obtained in a trial of Ad26.COV2.S vaccine versus placebo. These TCRs come from a person between 18 and 65 years old who received the Ad26.COV2.S COVID-19 vaccine or a placebo.

CDR3 region: CASSLDQRRSGTQYF. DNA for the CDR3: TGTGCCAGCAGCTTGGATCAGCGGAGATCGGGAACCCAGTACTTC. The chain joins TRBV5-4 to TRBJ2-5; a weak D match, TRBD2 (5 bases). CDR1 SGHNT and CDR2 YYREEE come from the germline V gene (reference sequence). The CDR3 is made up of 15 amino acids. V was cut by 0 bases and J by 8 bases, with 17 bases left in between.

This clone was seen more than once but under ten times. This chain connects TRBV11-3 to TRBJ2-7; D perhaps matches TRBD2 (5 bases). The germline V gene has CDR1 SGHNT and CDR2 YENEEA. The CDR3 sequence is 12 residues long. V shed 8 bases and J shed 3 bases, with 11 bases lying between them. DNA for the CDR3: TGTGCCAGCGGGCGGGCGGACTACGAGCAGTACTTC. Translation gives CASGRADYEQYF.

The chain carries TRBV7-2 and TRBJ2-2; D unclear. Deletions cut 4 bases from V and 4 bases from J, with 7 bases between. CDR3 length: 13 amino acids. Per germline, CDR1 SGHTA and CDR2 FQGNSA. Here the CDR3 reads CASSSSGTGELFF. The CDR3 DNA sequence: TGTGCCAGCAGCTCCTCTGGCACCGGGGAGCTGTTTTTT.

Notes on this clone: The sample holds other DNA sequences that translate to the same CDR3. V and J are TRBV5-1 and TRBJ2-2, with D hard to call. Germline V gene data show CDR1 as SGHRS and CDR2 as YFSETQ. This CDR3 contains 15 residues. With 0 bases removed from V and 2 bases from J, the gap between germline ends came to 8 bases. CDR3 protein: CASSLGQTNTGELFF. CDR3 DNA sequence: TGCGCCAGCAGCTTGGGACAAACTAACACCGGGGAGCTGTTTTTT.

The gene calls are TRBV25-1 and TRBJ1-2; no reliable D call. This CDR3 spans 11 amino acids. V lost 7 bases, J lost 6 bases, and 9 bases lay in between. Germline V CDR1 and CDR2: MGHDK, SYGVNS. The CDR3 protein is CASNWEDGYTF. The CDR3 DNA follows: TGTGCCAGCAACTGGGAAGATGGCTACACCTTC.

The rearrangement uses TRBV28 and TRBJ2-3, with D maybe TRBD1 (7 bases). The CDR3 is made up of 16 amino acids. Germline CDR1 and CDR2: MDHEN and SYDVKM. Deletions cut 4 bases from V and 4 bases from J, with 18 bases between. CDR3 in amino acids: CASSSYRGGPPDTQYF. The CDR3 DNA reads as TGTGCCAGCAGTTCGTACAGGGGAGGACCACCAGATACGCAGTATTTT. The whole variable domain, remainder taken from reference TRBV28 and TRBJ2-3, is DVKVTQSSRYLVKRTGEKVFLECVQDMDHENMFWYRQDPGLGLRLIYFSYDVKMKEKGDIPEGYSVSREKKERFSLILESASTNQTSMYLCASSSYRGGPPDTQYFGPGTRLTVL.

This clone was observed a single time. The chain links TRBV29-1 to TRBJ1-5; 9 bases fit TRBD1. Germline V gives CDR1 SQVTM, CDR2 ANQGSEA. The J segment lost 6 bases and the V segment lost 7 bases, leaving 10 bases of the junction unmatched. The CDR3 runs to 14 residues. As DNA, the CDR3 is TGCAGCGCTGGGGACAGGGCATGGGGTCAGCCCCAGCATTTT. Encoded protein: CSAGDRAWGQPQHF.

The chain carries TRBV5-1 and TRBJ1-2, with a possible D match to TRBD1 (6 bases). This CDR3 region has 14 residues. The V and J ends lost 3 bases and 0 bases respectively, with 9 bases between them. Germline CDR1 and CDR2: SGHRS and YFSETQ. This CDR3 reads CASSSDSANYGYTF. The CDR3 DNA reads TGCGCCAGCAGCTCGGACAGCGCTAACTATGGCTACACCTTC.

The genes are TRBV3-1 (or the pseudogene TRBV3-2) and TRBJ1-1; D gene uncertain. The CDR3 spans 13 residues. V was trimmed by 7 bases and J by 1 base, leaving 10 bases between them. Germline V gene data show CDR1 as LGHDT and CDR2 as YNNKEL (reference sequence). CDR3 nucleotide sequence: TGTGCCAGCACCCGGAGTGAGAACACTGAAGCTTTCTTT. It encodes CASTRSENTEAFF.

V gene TRBV3-1 (or the pseudogene TRBV3-2) combines with J gene TRBJ2-1; D tentatively reads TRBD1 or TRBD2 (5 bases each). The CDR3 contains 15 residues. The germline V gene has CDR1 LGHDT and CDR2 YNNKEL (reference sequence). Trimming took 4 bases from V and 2 from J, leaving 12 bases between them. The CDR3 reads CASSPMGVPYNEQFF. The CDR3 bases are TGTGCCAGCAGCCCCATGGGGGTCCCCTACAATGAGCAGTTCTTC.

The CDR3 coding sequence is TGTGCCAGCAGTGAACAGGGGGGAGACAATCAGCCCCAGCATTTT. Protein product: CASSEQGGDNQPQHF. The chain uses TRBV2 and TRBJ1-5; 7 bases map to TRBD1. The V segment lost 2 bases and the J segment 3 bases; nucleotides outside the gene matches: 4. Germline V lookup: CDR1 SNHLY, CDR2 FYNNEI. CDR3 length: 15 residues.

This clone was seen only once. The gene calls are TRBV28 and TRBJ2-3, with no clear D. CDR3 length: 14 residues. In germline, CDR1 is MDHEN, CDR2 SYDVKM. Trimming pared 3 bases from V and 1 base from J, leaving 8 bases between. CDR3 residues: CASSLEVGTDTQYF. CDR3 DNA sequence: TGTGCCAGCAGTTTGGAAGTGGGCACAGATACGCAGTATTTT.

The chain employs TRBV13 and TRBJ2-3, with 10 bases identical to TRBD2. Germline V CDR1 and CDR2: PRHDT, FYEKMQ (reference sequence). The CDR3 has 16 residues. Germline trimming cut 0 bases from V and 3 bases from J; bases unmatched to any gene: 3. The CDR3 here is CASSLGPSGSTDTQYF. The CDR3 nucleotides are TGTGCCAGCAGCTTAGGCCCTAGCGGGAGTACAGATACGCAGTATTTT. Drawing the rest from reference TRBV13 and TRBJ2-3, the complete variable domain is AAGVIQSPRHLIKEKRETATLKCYPIPRHDTVYWYQQGPGQDPQFLISFYEKMQSDKGSIPDRFSAQQFSDYHSELNMSSLELGDSALYFCASSLGPSGSTDTQYFGPGTRLTVL.

This chain links TRBV6-2 or TRBV6-3 with TRBJ2-3, with D possibly matching TRBD2 (6 bases). The CDR3 runs 18 residues. Germline CDR1 and CDR2: MNHEY and SVGEGT. V lost 3 bases and J lost 4, with 23 bases in between. In DNA form, the CDR3 reads TGTGCCAGCAGTTATCCTCTAGGTCTCGGGAGTCCCCCAGATACGCAGTATTTT. This sequence encodes CASSYPLGLGSPPDTQYF.

The chain has TRBV11-3 and TRBJ2-3; no reliable D call. Trimming left V 3 bases short and J 10 bases short, with 11 bases between. The CDR3 length is 12 residues. Germline V gene sequence: CDR1 SGHNT, CDR2 YENEEA. CDR3: CASSFETVPQYF. The CDR3 bases are TGTGCCAGCAGCTTCGAGACGGTGCCGCAGTATTTT.

This clone was seen a few times. J is TRBJ2-7 and V is TRBV5-1; the match to TRBD1 covers 9 bases. Germline V lookup: CDR1 SGHRS, CDR2 YFSETQ. The CDR3 spans 15 residues. V was clipped by 4 bases and J by 3 bases; unmatched bases: 8. CDR3 sequence (DNA): TGCGCCAGCAGCCTCCTCTGGGACAGGGACTACGAGCAGTACTTC. Translation gives CASSLLWDRDYEQYF.

V usage is TRBV24-1 and J usage is TRBJ1-1; no reliable D call. The CDR3 runs 13 residues. Trimming left V 4 bases short and J 3 bases short, with 8 bases between. The germline gives CDR1 KGHDR, CDR2 SFDVKD. For the CDR3, the DNA is TGTGCCACCAGTGAAAGGGAACACACTGAAGCTTTCTTT. Residues: CATSEREHTEAFF.

This CDR3 is CAISEALYQETQYF. DNA for the CDR3: TGTGCCATCAGTGAGGCCCTGTACCAAGAGACCCAGTACTTC. The rearrangement links TRBV10-3 to TRBJ2-5, with D hard to call. Germline V lookup: CDR1 ENHRY, CDR2 SYGVKD. V lost 2 bases, J lost 0 bases, and 7 bases lay in between. This CDR3 comprises 14 residues.

This clone has only a few counts. The chain couples TRBV7-9 to TRBJ2-7, with 8 bases matching TRBD2. Germline V gene lookup returns CDR1 SEHNR and CDR2 FQNEAQ (reference sequence). Losses at the gene ends were 5 bases for V and 12 bases for J; bases not matched to a gene: 9. This CDR3 has 12 amino acids. The CDR3 DNA is TGTGCCAGCAGCCCAGGCACTAGCGGAGCGTACTTC. Its protein is CASSPGTSGAYF.

This rearrangement joins TRBV7-6 to TRBJ2-2; no clear D gene. CDR1 and CDR2 from the germline V gene are SGHVS and FNYEAQ. Trimming removed 5 bases at V and 6 bases at J, with 7 bases between. The CDR3 is 12 residues long. CDR3: CASSQTPGELFF. The CDR3 bases are TGTGCCAGCAGCCAAACACCCGGGGAGCTGTTTTTT.

The chain joins TRBV28 to TRBJ2-5, with D tentatively TRBD2 (5 bases). Trimming stripped 5 bases from V and 8 bases from J, with 12 bases between. The CDR3 length is 12 residues. CDR1 is MDHEN and CDR2 is SYDVKM in the germline V gene. The CDR3 DNA sequence: TGTGCCAGCAGTGGGCCCGGGATCACCCAGTACTTC. Translating it yields CASSGPGITQYF.

The rearrangement uses TRBV4-2 and TRBJ2-2, with D maybe TRBD1 (6 bases). This CDR3 region has 14 residues. The germline CDR1 and CDR2 sequences are LGHNA and YNFKEQ. V was shortened by 4 bases and J by 5 bases, with 11 bases between the two germline ends. For the CDR3, the DNA is TGTGCCAGCAGCCGCGACAGGCCGACCGGGGAGCTGTTTTTT. It specifies CASSRDRPTGELFF.

The chain combines TRBV18 with TRBJ2-7; 12 nucleotides match TRBD2. V shed 3 bases and J 3 bases; nucleotides not matched to a gene: 3. This CDR3 has 15 residues. Germline V lookup: CDR1 KGHSH, CDR2 LQKENI. The CDR3 loop reads CASSPSTSGGYEQYF. Here the CDR3 DNA reads TGTGCCAGCTCACCGTCGACTAGCGGGGGCTACGAGCAGTACTTC.

The chain couples TRBV30 to TRBJ2-7; D is unresolved. The CDR3 is 12 residues long. Per the germline V gene, CDR1 is GTSNPN and CDR2 is SVGIG (reference sequence). The V end was cut by 5 bases, the J end by 2 bases, with 10 bases between. CDR3 region: CAWASRTYEQYF. CDR3 nucleotides: TGTGCCTGGGCTTCGCGGACCTACGAGCAGTACTTC.

The CDR3 sequence is CASSQPLTARGRTDTQYF. Written as DNA, the CDR3 is TGCGCCAGCAGCCAACCCCTGACGGCGAGAGGTCGCACAGATACGCAGTATTTT. V and J are TRBV4-1 and TRBJ2-3; D remains unclear. The CDR3 has 18 amino acids. Germline assignment: CDR1 MGHRA and CDR2 YSYEKL. V lost 2 bases and J 1 base, leaving 19 bases between the germline ends.

V gene TRBV10-3 combines with J gene TRBJ2-5; 10 bases fit TRBD2. Germline V gives CDR1 ENHRY, CDR2 SYGVKD. The V segment lost 3 bases and the J segment 4 bases; nucleotides outside the gene matches: 2. The CDR3 consists of 14 residues. The CDR3 sequence is CAISDRTSGETQYF. In DNA, the CDR3 is TGTGCCATCAGTGACAGGACTAGCGGAGAGACCCAGTACTTC.

The chain carries TRBV2 and TRBJ2-7; weak D call: TRBD1 (6 bases). Germline values: CDR1 SNHLY, CDR2 FYNNEI. V was trimmed by 3 bases and J by 4 bases, leaving 22 bases between them. This CDR3 comprises 17 residues. The CDR3 DNA reads as TGTGCCAGCAGTGACCAAGGGACGACCAGGGGCGCTTACGAGCAGTACTTC. Translated, it gives CASSDQGTTRGAYEQYF.

The gene calls are TRBV6-6 and TRBJ2-7, with D uncertain. The V end was cut by 6 bases, the J end by 4 bases, with 7 bases between. Germline values: CDR1 MNHNY, CDR2 SVGAGI (reference sequence). The CDR3 extends over 11 amino acids. The CDR3: CASSTEYEQYF. The CDR3 DNA sequence: TGTGCCAGCAGCACAGAGTACGAGCAGTACTTC.

The genes are TRBV3-1 (or the pseudogene TRBV3-2) and TRBJ2-2; no firm D call. The germline V and J ends were trimmed by 0 bases and 2 bases, with 10 bases remaining between them. Germline CDR1 is LGHDT and CDR2 is YNNKEL (reference sequence). The CDR3 loop spans 16 amino acids. The CDR3 loop reads CASSQDGLTNTGELFF. The CDR3 bases are TGTGCCAGCAGCCAAGATGGGCTAACTAACACCGGGGAGCTGTTTTTT.